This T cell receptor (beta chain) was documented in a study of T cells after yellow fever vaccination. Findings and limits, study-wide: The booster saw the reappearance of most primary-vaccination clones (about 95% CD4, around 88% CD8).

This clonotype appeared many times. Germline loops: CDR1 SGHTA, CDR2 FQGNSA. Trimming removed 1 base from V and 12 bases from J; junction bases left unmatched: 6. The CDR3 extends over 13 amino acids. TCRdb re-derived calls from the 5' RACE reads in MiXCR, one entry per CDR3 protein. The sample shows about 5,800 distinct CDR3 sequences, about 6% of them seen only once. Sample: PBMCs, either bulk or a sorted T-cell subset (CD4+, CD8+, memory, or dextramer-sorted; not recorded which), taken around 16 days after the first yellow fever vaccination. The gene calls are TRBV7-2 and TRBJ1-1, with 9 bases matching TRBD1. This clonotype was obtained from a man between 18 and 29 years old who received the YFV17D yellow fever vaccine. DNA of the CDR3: TGTGCCAGCAGCTTAGAGACAGGGGGAAATACTTTCTTT. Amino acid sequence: CASSLETGGNTFF.